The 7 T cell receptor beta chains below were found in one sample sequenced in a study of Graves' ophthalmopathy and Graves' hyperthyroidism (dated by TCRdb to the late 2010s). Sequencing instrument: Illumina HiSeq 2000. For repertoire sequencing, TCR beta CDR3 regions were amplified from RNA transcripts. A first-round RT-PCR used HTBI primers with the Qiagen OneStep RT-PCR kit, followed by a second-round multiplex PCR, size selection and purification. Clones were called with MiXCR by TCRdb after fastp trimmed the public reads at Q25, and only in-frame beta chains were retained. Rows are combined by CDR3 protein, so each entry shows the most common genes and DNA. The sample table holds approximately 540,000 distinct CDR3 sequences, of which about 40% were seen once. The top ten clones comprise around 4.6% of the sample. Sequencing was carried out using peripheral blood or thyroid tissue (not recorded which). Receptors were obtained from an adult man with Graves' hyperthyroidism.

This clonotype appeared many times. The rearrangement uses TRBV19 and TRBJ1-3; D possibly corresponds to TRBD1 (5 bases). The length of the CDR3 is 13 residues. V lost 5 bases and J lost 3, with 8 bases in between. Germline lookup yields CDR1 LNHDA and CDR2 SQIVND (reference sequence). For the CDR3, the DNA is TGTGCCAGTAGTCGGGGGGTTGGAAACACCATATATTTT. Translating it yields CASSRGVGNTIYF.

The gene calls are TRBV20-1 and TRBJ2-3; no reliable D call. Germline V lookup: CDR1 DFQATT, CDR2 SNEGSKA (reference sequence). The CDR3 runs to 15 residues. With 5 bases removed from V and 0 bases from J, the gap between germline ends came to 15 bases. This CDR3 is CSAAWPQRSTDTQYF. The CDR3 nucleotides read TGCAGTGCTGCATGGCCGCAAAGAAGCACAGATACGCAGTATTTT.

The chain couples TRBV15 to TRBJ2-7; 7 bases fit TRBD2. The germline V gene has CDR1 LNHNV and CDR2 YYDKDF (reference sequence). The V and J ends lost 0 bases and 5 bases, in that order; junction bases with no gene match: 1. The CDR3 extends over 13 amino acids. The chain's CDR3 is CATSRDGGDEQYF. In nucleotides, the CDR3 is TGTGCCACCAGCAGAGATGGGGGGGACGAGCAGTACTTC.

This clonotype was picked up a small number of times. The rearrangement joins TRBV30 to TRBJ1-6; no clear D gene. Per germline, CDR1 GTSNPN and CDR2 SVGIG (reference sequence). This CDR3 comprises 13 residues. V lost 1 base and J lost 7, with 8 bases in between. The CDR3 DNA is TGTGCCTGGAGTGACGGGAACAATTCACCCCTCCACTTT. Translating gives CAWSDGNNSPLHF.

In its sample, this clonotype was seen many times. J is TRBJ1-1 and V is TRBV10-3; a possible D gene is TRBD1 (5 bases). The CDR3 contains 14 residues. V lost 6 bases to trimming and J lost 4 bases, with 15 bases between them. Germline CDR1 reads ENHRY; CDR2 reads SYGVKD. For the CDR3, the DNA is TGTGCCATCAGCGCTGGATGGGGCGCCACTGAAGCTTTCTTT. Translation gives CAISAGWGATEAFF.

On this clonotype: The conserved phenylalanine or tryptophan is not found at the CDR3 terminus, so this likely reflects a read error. CDR3 bases: TGCAGTGCTAGAGATCCGGGTTATAATTCACCCCTCCACCTT. This gives the protein CSARDPGYNSPLHL. The V and J genes are TRBV20-1 and TRBJ1-6; no definite D call. Per the germline V gene, CDR1 is DFQATT and CDR2 is SNEGSKA (reference sequence). Trimming shortened V by 0 bases and J by 4 bases, and 7 bases separated the two germline ends. This CDR3 region has 14 residues.

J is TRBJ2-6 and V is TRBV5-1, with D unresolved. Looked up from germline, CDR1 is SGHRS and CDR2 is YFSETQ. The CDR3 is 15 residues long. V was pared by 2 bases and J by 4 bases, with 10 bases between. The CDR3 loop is CASSFTAPGANVLTF. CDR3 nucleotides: TGCGCCAGCAGCTTTACAGCACCGGGGGCCAACGTCCTGACTTTC.